The 3 T cell receptor beta chains in this list originate from one sample, sequenced in a study of blood T cell repertoires in COVID-19. Sequencing used immunoSEQ multiplex PCR; TCRdb keeps in-frame clones, though not all of them. The sample consists of 200,000 to 250,000 clones, about 90% of them appearing once. The sample taken for sequencing was peripheral blood. These receptors all come from a woman between 55 and 75 years old with acute or convalescent COVID-19.

This chain links TRBV18 with TRBJ1-5; weak D call: TRBD1 (6 bases). The germline CDR1 and CDR2 sequences are KGHSH and LQKENI. Trimming removed 6 bases at V and 0 bases at J, with 12 bases between. This CDR3 contains 15 residues. CDR3 protein: CASSPDSYSNQPQHF. The CDR3 DNA is TGTGCCAGCTCCCCGGACAGTTATAGCAATCAGCCCCAGCATTTT. Drawing the rest from reference TRBV18 and TRBJ1-5, the complete variable domain is NAGVMQNPRHLVRRRGQEARLRCSPMKGHSHVYWYRQLPEEGLKFMVYLQKENIIDESGMPKERFSAEFPKEGPSILRIQQVVRGDSAAYFCASSPDSYSNQPQHFGDGTRLSIL.

The gene calls are TRBV6-5 and TRBJ2-7; D ambiguous. The CDR3 runs to 16 residues. Germline lookup yields CDR1 MNHEY and CDR2 SVGAGI. Between the trimmed V and J ends, which lost 0 bases and 0 bases, there was a span of 12 bases. The CDR3 loop reads CASSYSRRVYSYEQYF. As DNA, the CDR3 is TGTGCCAGCAGTTACTCGCGCCGGGTGTACTCCTACGAGCAGTACTTC.

The table lists this clone with a few counts. The DNA for the CDR3 is TGCGCCAGCAGCGGCAGGGTGGGAGGAAACACCATATATTTT. Its protein is CASSGRVGGNTIYF. This sequence joins TRBV10-1 and TRBJ1-3; possible D gene TRBD1, 5 bases. The germline gives CDR1 WNHNN, CDR2 SYGVQD (reference sequence). Trimming cost V 6 bases and J 4 bases, with 13 bases left between them. The CDR3 totals 14 residues.